This T cell receptor (beta chain) stems from a study of early T cells in non-severe SARS-CoV-2 infection. MiXCR, applied by TCRdb to the 5' RACE reads, yields one record per CDR3 protein. This table holds fewer than 95,000 distinct CDR3 sequences, roughly 17% found once. This clonotype has only a few counts. V was shortened by 4 bases and J by 6 bases, with 12 bases between the two germline ends. CDR3 size: 14 residues. Germline V lookup: CDR1 MDHEN, CDR2 SYDVKM. The chain recombines TRBV28 with TRBJ2-2; perhaps TRBD1 as D (6 bases). This clonotype was obtained from an adult who was a healthcare worker with PCR-confirmed SARS-CoV-2 infection or an uninfected control (not recorded which). This specimen consisted of whole blood, obtained at baseline. The CDR3 here is CASSWLGGAGELFF. The CDR3 nucleotides are TGTGCCAGCAGTTGGCTAGGGGGTGCCGGGGAGCTGTTTTTT.